The 26 T cell receptor beta chains below were found in one sample sequenced in a study of CD8+ T cells in alopecia areata. cDNA reverse transcribed from extracted RNA served as the sequencing template. The table came from immunoSEQ multiplex PCR; TCRdb's copy has only in-frame clones and leaves some out. This sample has about 130,000 clones; roughly three fifths occur once, and the top ten carry about 6.8%. Sequencing used CD4+ T cells sorted from blood, obtained at week 0. These receptors were collected from a human donor with alopecia areata.

This clone was found a few times. This rearrangement joins TRBV29-1 to TRBJ1-4, with D possibly TRBD1 on 5 matching bases. Germline-derived CDR1 and CDR2 are SQVTM and ANQGSEA. The V end was cut by 3 bases, the J end by 1 base, with 6 bases between. The CDR3 has 13 residues. CDR3 region: CSVDGGTNEKLFF. CDR3 DNA sequence: TGCAGCGTTGATGGGGGAACTAATGAAAAACTGTTTTTT.

In regard to this clone: At the DNA level, this CDR3 is encoded by other sequences in the same sample as well. This chain links TRBV29-1 with TRBJ2-6; D ambiguous. The V and J ends lost 4 bases and 1 base respectively, with 5 bases between them. This CDR3 is 13 amino acids long. Germline-derived CDR1 and CDR2 are SQVTM and ANQGSEA. The CDR3 DNA reads as TGCAGCGTTGTAGGGTCTGGGGCCAACGTCCTGACTTTC. Encoded protein: CSVVGSGANVLTF.

This chain's CDR3 is CASSYATSGNTIYF. The CDR3 DNA reads TGTGCCAGCAGTTACGCGACCTCTGGAAACACCATATATTTT. The rearrangement uses TRBV6-5 and TRBJ1-3; D not resolved. The CDR3 has 14 amino acids. Per germline, CDR1 MNHEY and CDR2 SVGAGI. V was pared by 2 bases and J by 0 bases, with 5 bases between.

This clone was recorded once. The V gene is TRBV4-1, the J gene TRBJ1-2; no reliable D call. The CDR3 totals 14 residues. The V end was cut by 0 bases, the J end by 1 base, with 6 bases between. CDR1 is MGHRA, CDR2 YSYEKL, per germline. CDR3 residues: CASSQDTLNYGYTF. The CDR3 DNA is TGCGCCAGCAGCCAAGATACTCTTAACTATGGCTACACCTTC.

The chain combines TRBV30 with TRBJ2-2; D might be TRBD2 (6 bases). The CDR3 is 14 amino acids. The ends were cut back, 5 bases at V and 0 bases at J, with 10 bases in the middle. Germline-derived CDR1 and CDR2 are GTSNPN and SVGIG (reference sequence). The CDR3 loop is CAWDAGTNTGELFF. CDR3 coding DNA: TGTGCCTGGGACGCGGGGACGAACACCGGGGAGCTGTTTTTT.

The chain employs TRBV6-5 and TRBJ1-2, with TRBD1 matching 8 bases. Germline V CDR1 and CDR2: MNHEY, SVGAGI. The CDR3 loop spans 15 amino acids. V shed 4 bases and J 4 bases; nucleotides not matched to a gene: 8. The CDR3 here is CASSLTGAGAYGYTF. The CDR3 nucleotides read TGTGCCAGCAGTTTGACAGGGGCGGGCGCCTATGGCTACACCTTC.

This clone has a handful of counts. V and J are TRBV11-3 and TRBJ2-7; perhaps TRBD1 as D (6 bases). V lost 7 bases to trimming and J lost 2 bases, with 12 bases between them. The CDR3 runs to 13 residues. Germline CDR1 and CDR2: SGHNT and YENEEA. The CDR3 region is CASNRGQTYEQYF. The CDR3 region has the DNA TGTGCCAGCAACCGAGGACAGACCTACGAGCAGTACTTC.

In nucleotides, the CDR3 is TGTGCCAGCAGGCCGACCGCTAATGAAGCTTTCTTT. Its translation is CASRPTANEAFF. The chain uses TRBV6-6 and TRBJ1-1; D gene ambiguous. Germline V gene lookup returns CDR1 MNHNY and CDR2 SVGAGI (reference sequence). V lost 6 bases and J 7 bases, leaving 12 bases between the germline ends. CDR3 size: 12 residues.

The rearrangement links TRBV23-1 to TRBJ2-7; possibly TRBD1 for D (6 bases). Being an ORF, TRBV23-1 has a function that is uncertain. Trimming shortened V by 4 bases and J by 2 bases, and 18 bases separated the two germline ends. The CDR3 spans 16 residues. The CDR3: CASSLGRTGKPYEQYF. CDR3 nucleotide sequence: TGCGCCAGCAGTCTAGGGCGAACAGGGAAACCCTACGAGCAGTACTTC.

This clone was observed a few times. Other DNA sequences of this sample code for an identical CDR3. The CDR3 loop is CASSSTGTNYNEQFF. CDR3 DNA: TGTGCCAGCAGTTCTACCGGGACCAACTACAATGAGCAGTTCTTC. The chain is built from TRBV7-2 and TRBJ2-1; D is tentatively TRBD1 or TRBD2 (5 bases each). CDR1 SGHTA and CDR2 FQGNSA come from the germline V gene. Trimming took off 6 bases at V and 3 bases at J, with 15 bases between the two ends. CDR3 length equals 15 residues.

The J gene is TRBJ1-5, the V gene TRBV5-1; maybe TRBD1 (6 bases). The CDR3 totals 14 residues. Trimming shortened V by 4 bases and J by 5 bases, and 13 bases separated the two germline ends. Per the germline V gene, CDR1 is SGHRS and CDR2 is YFSETQ. Here the CDR3 DNA reads TGCGCCAGCAGCGAGGGGGGTCTTTATCAGCCCCAGCATTTT. Its translation is CASSEGGLYQPQHF.

The chain is built from TRBV30 and TRBJ1-2, with D tentatively TRBD1 (5 bases). CDR3 length: 14 amino acids. V shed 2 bases and J shed 8 bases, with 18 bases lying between them. Germline CDR1 is GTSNPN and CDR2 is SVGIG (reference sequence). The CDR3 DNA reads as TGTGCCTGGAGTCCAGCCGGGACTGGGGACGGCTACACCTTC. This sequence encodes CAWSPAGTGDGYTF. The entire variable domain, with the rest obtained from reference TRBV30 and TRBJ1-2, is as follows: SQTIHQWPATLVQPVGSPLSLECTVEGTSNPNLYWYRQAAGRGLQLLFYSVGIGQISSEVPQNLSASRPQDRQFILSSKKLLLSDSGFYLCAWSPAGTGDGYTFGSGTRLTVV.

The chain employs TRBV30 and TRBJ1-2, with D perhaps matching TRBD1 (5 bases). Germline V lookup: CDR1 GTSNPN, CDR2 SVGIG (reference sequence). The CDR3 is made up of 14 amino acids. Deletions cut 2 bases from V and 0 bases from J, with 10 bases between. CDR3 in DNA: TGTGCCTGGAGTTCAGGGAGAGCTAACTATGGCTACACCTTC. This sequence encodes CAWSSGRANYGYTF.

This chain links TRBV6-5 with TRBJ1-6; unclear D gene. Per the germline V gene, CDR1 is MNHEY and CDR2 is SVGAGI. The CDR3 sequence is 15 residues long. V dropped 0 bases and J dropped 8 bases, with 11 bases sitting between them. The CDR3 nucleotides read TGTGCCAGCAGTTACTCGATTACCGGGGATTCACCCCTCCACTTT. As protein: CASSYSITGDSPLHF.

The chain combines TRBV4-3 with TRBJ2-1, with D tentatively TRBD1 or TRBD2 (5 bases each). The V end was cut by 6 bases, the J end by 9 bases, with 21 bases between. The CDR3 loop spans 15 amino acids. CDR1 LGHNA and CDR2 YSLEER come from the germline V gene. The DNA for the CDR3 is TGCGCCAGCAGGGAAGGGGAAGGGTATGAGGGTGAGCAGTTCTTC. Amino acids: CASREGEGYEGEQFF.

The rearrangement links TRBV10-3 to TRBJ1-2; D unclear. CDR1 ENHRY and CDR2 SYGVKD come from the germline V gene. This CDR3 is 13 amino acids long. Trimming stripped 0 bases from V and 3 bases from J, with 5 bases between. The CDR3 sequence: CAISESTYYGYTF. CDR3 bases: TGTGCCATCAGTGAGTCGACATACTATGGCTACACCTTC.

The chain has TRBV5-1 and TRBJ2-7, with D hard to call. V was trimmed by 8 bases and J by 2 bases, leaving 11 bases between them. The CDR3 is 12 residues long. Germline assignment: CDR1 SGHRS and CDR2 YFSETQ. In DNA form, the CDR3 reads TGCGCCAGGATCGGTCCGGCCTACGAGCAGTACTTC. It yields the protein CARIGPAYEQYF. Full variable domain (remainder filled in from reference TRBV5-1 and TRBJ2-7): KAGVTQTPRYLIKTRGQQVTLSCSPISGHRSVSWYQQTPGQGLQFLFEYFSETQRNKGNFPGRFSGRQFSNSRSEMNVSTLELGDSALYLCARIGPAYEQYFGPGTRLTVT.

This clone was seen more than once but under ten times. The J gene is TRBJ1-5, the V gene TRBV18; TRBD1 matches at 8 bases. This CDR3 spans 14 amino acids. CDR1 is KGHSH and CDR2 is LQKENI in the germline V gene. V was clipped by 6 bases and J by 7 bases; unmatched bases: 8. For the CDR3, the DNA is TGTGCCAGCTCTCAAAGACAGGGGAGGCAGCCCCAGCATTTT. Protein sequence: CASSQRQGRQPQHF.

The chain recombines TRBV7-9 with TRBJ1-2, with D hard to call. This CDR3 region has 14 residues. Germline assignment: CDR1 SEHNR and CDR2 FQNEAQ (reference sequence). Trimming left V 5 bases short and J 5 bases short, with 15 bases between. The CDR3: CASSQLHPAYGYTF. CDR3 DNA sequence: TGTGCCAGCAGCCAATTACACCCCGCGTATGGCTACACCTTC.

The CDR3 DNA reads as TGTGCCAGCAGCCCGGGACTAGCGGGGACCCAAGAGACCCAGTACTTC. It specifies CASSPGLAGTQETQYF. V gene TRBV7-9 combines with J gene TRBJ2-5; 13 bases agree with TRBD2. The V gene end was trimmed by 5 bases and the J gene end by 1 base; junction bases not matched to a gene: 4. The CDR3 contains 16 residues. CDR1 SEHNR and CDR2 FQNEAQ come from the germline V gene (reference sequence).

Turning to this clone: At one end, the junction sequence differs from germline, possibly due to a read error. The chain combines TRBV9 with TRBJ2-1; 9 positions agree with TRBD2. The CDR3 has 15 amino acids. Germline values: CDR1 SGDLS, CDR2 YYNGEE. The CDR3 is CASSFGLASYSEQFF. In DNA form, the CDR3 reads TGTGCCAGCAGCTTCGGACTAGCGTCCTACAGTGAGCAGTTCTTC.

This clone was picked up one time. The chain employs TRBV28 and TRBJ2-3; TRBD2 matches at 8 bases. CDR3 length equals 15 residues. The V and J ends lost 3 bases and 2 bases, in that order; junction bases with no gene match: 4. The germline gives CDR1 MDHEN, CDR2 SYDVKM. In DNA form, the CDR3 reads TGTGCCAGCAGTTTTAGCGGGGCGACCACAGATACGCAGTATTTT. Translating gives CASSFSGATTDTQYF.

This clone came up a few times. This CDR3 reads CASSQEDTGTGELFF. In DNA form, the CDR3 reads TGCGCCAGCAGCCAAGAGGACACTGGGACCGGGGAGCTGTTTTTT. The chain recombines TRBV4-3 with TRBJ2-2; a possible D gene is TRBD1 (5 bases). Trimming pared 0 bases from V and 5 bases from J, leaving 10 bases between. Germline V gene data show CDR1 as LGHNA and CDR2 as YSLEER. This CDR3 is 15 amino acids long.

In its sample, this clone was seen a few times. The rearrangement links TRBV29-1 to TRBJ1-2; 8 bases are a match to TRBD1. V lost 4 bases, J lost 5 bases, and 0 bases stayed unmatched. CDR3 size: 11 residues. CDR1 and CDR2 (germline): SQVTM, ANQGSEA. This CDR3 reads CSVGQGYGYTF. In nucleotides, the CDR3 is TGCAGCGTTGGACAGGGGTATGGCTACACCTTC. Together with reference TRBV29-1 and TRBJ1-2, the CDR3 gives the full variable domain: SAVISQKPSRDICQRGTSLTIQCQVDSQVTMMFWYRQQPGQSLTLIATANQGSEATYESGFVIDKFPISRPNLTFSTLTVSNMSPEDSSIYLCSVGQGYGYTFGSGTRLTVV.

The chain uses TRBV4-2 and TRBJ2-5, with 11 bases aligning to TRBD2. This CDR3 is 17 amino acids long. The ends lost 5 bases at V and 1 base at J; junction bases unmatched: 9. CDR1 and CDR2 from the germline V gene are LGHNA and YNFKEQ. The CDR3 sequence is CASSGWASGGLQETQYF. The CDR3 DNA is TGTGCCAGCAGCGGGTGGGCTAGCGGGGGGCTCCAAGAGACCCAGTACTTC.

This clone turned up a few times. The V and J genes are TRBV29-1 and TRBJ2-1; 7 positions agree with TRBD1. V lost 7 bases to trimming and J lost 7 bases; unmatched junction nucleotides: 7. This CDR3 has 12 residues. Germline CDR1 SQVTM, CDR2 ANQGSEA. CDR3: CSALTGTNEQFF. The CDR3 DNA reads as TGCAGCGCACTGACAGGGACGAATGAGCAGTTCTTC.